The 27 T cell receptor beta chains below all came from one sample that was sequenced in a study of T cell responses to AZD1222 COVID-19 vaccine. The protocol was immunoSEQ multiplex PCR, while the TCRdb copy is restricted to in-frame clones and leaves out a portion. Of some 130,000 clones listed, 88% are singletons. Sequencing was performed on peripheral blood, taken on day 0 of AZD1222 vaccination. The origin of the receptors is an adult in good health.

This chain links TRBV6-5 with TRBJ1-2; TRBD1 matches 7 bases. V lost 6 bases, J lost 4 bases, and 8 bases stayed unmatched. The germline CDR1 and CDR2 sequences are MNHEY and SVGAGI. The CDR3 is made up of 14 amino acids. This chain's CDR3 is CASSQTQGGYGYTF. CDR3 nucleotide sequence: TGTGCCAGCAGCCAAACTCAGGGGGGCTATGGCTACACCTTC.

The rearrangement joins TRBV7-2 to TRBJ2-1; D is perhaps TRBD1 or TRBD2 (5 bases each). V was pared by 5 bases and J by 5 bases, with 10 bases between. The CDR3 covers 13 residues. Per the germline V gene, CDR1 is SGHTA and CDR2 is FQGNSA. The CDR3 DNA reads as TGTGCCAGCAGCCCGGGACCCAACAATGAGCAGTTCTTC. It codes for CASSPGPNNEQFF.

The rearrangement links TRBV18 to TRBJ2-7, with D perhaps being TRBD1 or TRBD2 (5 bases each). Germline loops: CDR1 KGHSH, CDR2 LQKENI. The CDR3 totals 14 residues. Trimming took 4 bases from V and 0 from J, leaving 10 bases between them. For the CDR3, the DNA is TGTGCCAGCTCACTTCGGGGCCGCTCCTACGAGCAGTACTTC. Translating it yields CASSLRGRSYEQYF. Supplemented by reference TRBV18 and TRBJ2-7, the full variable domain reads NAGVMQNPRHLVRRRGQEARLRCSPMKGHSHVYWYRQLPEEGLKFMVYLQKENIIDESGMPKERFSAEFPKEGPSILRIQQVVRGDSAAYFCASSLRGRSYEQYFGPGTRLTVT.

The V call is TRBV7-2, the J call TRBJ2-5; tentatively, D is TRBD1 (6 bases). Germline assignment: CDR1 SGHTA and CDR2 FQGNSA. The CDR3 has 15 residues. V was shortened by 6 bases and J by 1 base, with 15 bases between the two germline ends. The CDR3 nucleotides are TGTGCCAGCAGTCGTAACCAGGGGTCCCAAGAGACCCAGTACTTC. Translated: CASSRNQGSQETQYF. The full variable domain, with the rest looked up from reference TRBV7-2 and TRBJ2-5, is GAGVSQSPSNKVTEKGKDVELRCDPISGHTALYWYRQSLGQGLEFLIYFQGNSAPDKSGLPSDRFSAERTGGSVSTLTIQRTQQEDSAVYLCASSRNQGSQETQYFGPGTRLLVL.

The rearrangement links TRBV23-1 to TRBJ2-7, with a weak D call TRBD2 (5 bases). TRBV23-1 is an ORF for which the function is uncertain. CDR3 length equals 19 residues. The V end lost 0 bases, the J end lost 2 bases, and 23 bases lay between the germline ends. CDR3 sequence reads: CASSQSTYTGIQSPYEQYF. The DNA for the CDR3 is TGCGCCAGCAGTCAATCGACCTATACCGGGATCCAGTCTCCCTACGAGCAGTACTTC.

The chain is built from TRBV3-1 (or the pseudogene TRBV3-2) and TRBJ1-6; maybe TRBD1 (5 bases). CDR1 is LGHDT and CDR2 is YNNKEL in the germline V gene (reference sequence). The CDR3 consists of 16 residues. V shed 4 bases and J shed 4 bases, with 14 bases lying between them. In DNA form, the CDR3 reads TGTGCCAGCAGCCCGAGCGGACAAACTTATAATTCACCCCTCCACTTT. Amino acid sequence: CASSPSGQTYNSPLHF.

The chain carries TRBV6-2 or TRBV6-3 and TRBJ1-1, with 7 bases matching TRBD1. V was pared by 0 bases and J by 1 base, with 5 bases of the junction left unmatched. CDR1 is MNHEY, CDR2 SVGEGT, per germline. The CDR3 covers 16 residues. DNA of the CDR3: TGTGCCAGCAGTTACTCGCCGGGACAGAGGAACACTGAAGCTTTCTTT. It codes for CASSYSPGQRNTEAFF.

The V call is TRBV5-1, the J call TRBJ1-1; no reliable D call. The V and J ends lost 4 bases and 1 base respectively, with 14 bases between them. Germline CDR1 SGHRS, CDR2 YFSETQ. This CDR3 is built from 15 residues. The CDR3 sequence: CASSTRSSSNTEAFF. The CDR3, as DNA: TGCGCCAGCAGCACCCGGTCCTCCTCGAACACTGAAGCTTTCTTT.

The CDR3, as DNA: TGTGCCTGGAGTCCTGGGAACAGGGGGCCAGCTAATGAAAAACTGTTTTTT. Residues: CAWSPGNRGPANEKLFF. This sequence joins TRBV30 and TRBJ1-4; 9 nucleotides align to TRBD1. After removal of 2 bases from V and 3 bases from J, the junction contained 10 bases not matched to a gene. Germline lookup yields CDR1 GTSNPN and CDR2 SVGIG (reference sequence). This CDR3 has 17 residues. The entire variable domain, with the rest obtained from reference TRBV30 and TRBJ1-4, is as follows: SQTIHQWPATLVQPVGSPLSLECTVEGTSNPNLYWYRQAAGRGLQLLFYSVGIGQISSEVPQNLSASRPQDRQFILSSKKLLLSDSGFYLCAWSPGNRGPANEKLFFGSGTQLSVL.

The chain is built from TRBV11-3 and TRBJ2-2; possible D gene TRBD1, 5 bases. V was trimmed by 2 bases and J by 6 bases, leaving 13 bases between them. The CDR3 covers 15 residues. Per germline, CDR1 SGHNT and CDR2 YENEEA. CDR3 loop: CASSLSSGLAGELFF. The CDR3 DNA follows: TGTGCCAGCAGCTTAAGCTCAGGGTTGGCCGGGGAGCTGTTTTTT.

The CDR3 coding sequence is TGTGCCAGCAGCGTAGCTACCCAGGGGGCGGGAGGCTACACCTTC. This sequence encodes CASSVATQGAGGYTF. This rearrangement joins TRBV9 to TRBJ1-2; 8 nucleotides match TRBD1. V dropped 0 bases and J dropped 8; count of bases not matched to a gene: 9. This CDR3 is built from 15 residues. Germline V lookup: CDR1 SGDLS, CDR2 YYNGEE.

The chain joins TRBV12-1 to TRBJ2-7; TRBD1 is the table's D call, not checked against the DNA. TRBV12-1 is a documented pseudogene. The CDR3 runs to 16 residues. The CDR3 region is CASSLAEGVYSYEQYF. In DNA, the CDR3 is TGTGCCAGCAGCTTAGCCGAAGGGGTCTACTCCTACGAGCAGTACTTC.

The CDR3 loop is CATSEPFSNQPQHF. The DNA of the CDR3 is TGTGCCACCAGTGAGCCTTTTAGCAATCAGCCCCAGCATTTT. The V call is TRBV24-1, the J call TRBJ1-5; D remains unclear. There are 14 residues in the CDR3. V was trimmed by 4 bases and J by 0 bases, leaving 6 bases between them. CDR1 is KGHDR, CDR2 SFDVKD, per germline.

In its sample, this clone was seen a few times. The rearrangement uses TRBV10-3 and TRBJ1-5; D not certain. This CDR3 is built from 15 residues. Trimming left V 0 bases short and J 3 bases short, with 9 bases between. Germline-derived CDR1 and CDR2 are ENHRY and SYGVKD. The chain's CDR3 is CAISESGGPNQPQHF. The CDR3 nucleotides are TGTGCCATCAGTGAGTCAGGTGGGCCCAATCAGCCCCAGCATTTT.

This rearrangement joins TRBV11-3 to TRBJ1-5; 7 positions match TRBD1. The CDR3 has 15 amino acids. After removal of 3 bases from V and 2 bases from J, the junction contained 4 bases not matched to a gene. Germline V gene data show CDR1 as SGHNT and CDR2 as YENEEA. The CDR3 loop reads CASSFIQGGNQPQHF. For the CDR3, the DNA is TGTGCCAGCAGCTTCATCCAGGGGGGCAATCAGCCCCAGCATTTT.

The chain combines TRBV11-3 with TRBJ2-3; no definite D call. V lost 5 bases and J lost 6, with 15 bases in between. This CDR3 is 14 amino acids long. Germline CDR1 is SGHNT and CDR2 is YENEEA. CDR3 residues: CASSLHPSSDTQYF. The CDR3 DNA follows: TGTGCCAGCAGCCTCCACCCCTCTTCCGATACGCAGTATTTT.

The chain has TRBV7-2 and TRBJ2-7, with D unclear. There are 14 residues in the CDR3. V shed 3 bases and J shed 2 bases, with 11 bases lying between them. The germline CDR1 and CDR2 sequences are SGHTA and FQGNSA. The CDR3 DNA follows: TGTGCCAGCAGCTTGGACCTAAAGGCCTACGAGCAGTACTTC. Translation gives CASSLDLKAYEQYF.

The rearrangement links TRBV5-4 to TRBJ2-7; 8 nucleotides line up with TRBD2. Germline values: CDR1 SGHNT, CDR2 YYREEE (reference sequence). This CDR3 spans 13 amino acids. V lost 4 bases, J lost 3 bases, and 3 bases stayed unmatched. Written as DNA, the CDR3 is TGTGCCAGCAGCCCGGGACTAGACTACGAGCAGTACTTC. Protein sequence: CASSPGLDYEQYF.

The rearrangement uses TRBV28 and TRBJ2-2, with 9 nucleotides matching TRBD1. CDR1 and CDR2 (germline): MDHEN, SYDVKM. The CDR3 sequence is 16 residues long. J was trimmed by 2 bases and V by 2 bases; bases with no gene match: 3. CDR3 coding DNA: TGTGCCAGCAGTTTAGGGGGACAGGGTAACACCGGGGAGCTGTTTTTT. It is translated as CASSLGGQGNTGELFF.

The gene calls are TRBV16 and TRBJ2-7; no clear D gene. Trimming stripped 0 bases from V and 3 bases from J, with 9 bases between. CDR1 and CDR2 from the germline V gene are KGHSY and FQNENV. This CDR3 region has 14 residues. The CDR3 DNA reads as TGTGCCAGCAGCCAATCGGGAATAATCTACGAGCAGTACTTC. Translating it yields CASSQSGIIYEQYF.

In DNA, the CDR3 is TGTGCCAGCAGCTCCGGGACATCGAACCGGGATGAAAAACTGTTTTTT. The encoded protein is CASSSGTSNRDEKLFF. The V call is TRBV5-4, the J call TRBJ1-4, with D possibly TRBD1 on 6 matching bases. With 3 bases removed from V and 6 bases from J, the gap between germline ends came to 18 bases. Germline CDR1 and CDR2: SGHNT and YYREEE (reference sequence). CDR3 length equals 16 residues.

The chain joins TRBV7-9 to TRBJ1-6; D unclear. The CDR3 spans 18 residues. The germline V gene has CDR1 SEHNR and CDR2 FQNEAQ (reference sequence). V was cut by 5 bases and J by 5 bases, with 22 bases left in between. CDR3 sequence (DNA): TGTGCCAGCAGCCCCGCTATGGCGGGTACGGTGGATAATTCACCCCTCCACTTT. Its protein is CASSPAMAGTVDNSPLHF.

The chain uses TRBV3-1 (or the pseudogene TRBV3-2) and TRBJ1-1; 7 bases line up with TRBD1. V trimming: 0 bases; J trimming: 4 bases; junction bases outside the gene matches: 8. The CDR3 covers 16 residues. CDR1 LGHDT and CDR2 YNNKEL come from the germline V gene (reference sequence). CDR3 sequence (DNA): TGTGCCAGCAGCCAAGACTGGCGCCAGGGGGTCACTGAAGCTTTCTTT. This encodes CASSQDWRQGVTEAFF.

V gene TRBV5-8 combines with J gene TRBJ2-7, with 7 bases matching TRBD1. Per the germline V gene, CDR1 is SGHTS and CDR2 is YDEGEE. This CDR3 contains 15 residues. V was pared by 0 bases and J by 4 bases, with 7 bases of the junction left unmatched. The CDR3 reads CASSLAPQGRYEQYF. The CDR3 nucleotides are TGTGCCAGCAGCTTGGCTCCACAGGGGCGTTACGAGCAGTACTTC.

The genes are TRBV28 and TRBJ2-7, with D maybe TRBD1 (6 bases). This CDR3 comprises 13 residues. The germline CDR1 and CDR2 sequences are MDHEN and SYDVKM. V shed 2 bases and J shed 5 bases, with 10 bases lying between them. The CDR3 nucleotides are TGTGCCAGCAGTTTACCAGGGGACCACGAGCAGTACTTC. This codes for CASSLPGDHEQYF.

The rearrangement uses TRBV19 and TRBJ1-2; D unclear. Germline V CDR1 and CDR2: LNHDA, SQIVND (reference sequence). V lost 4 bases and J 0 bases, leaving 15 bases between the germline ends. This CDR3 has 16 residues. Here the CDR3 reads CASSTLDVTTNYGYTF. CDR3 DNA sequence: TGTGCCAGTAGTACTCTGGACGTAACCACTAACTATGGCTACACCTTC.

This clone was detected a few times. V gene TRBV3-1 (or the pseudogene TRBV3-2) combines with J gene TRBJ1-5; 8 positions agree with TRBD1. Germline V gene data show CDR1 as LGHDT and CDR2 as YNNKEL (reference sequence). The CDR3 extends over 18 amino acids. Trimming took 1 base from V and 4 from J; bases not matched to a gene: 12. DNA for the CDR3: TGTGCCAGCAGCCAAGGACAGGGGAGGAGCCCAGGGAATCAGCCCCAGCATTTT. Protein product: CASSQGQGRSPGNQPQHF.